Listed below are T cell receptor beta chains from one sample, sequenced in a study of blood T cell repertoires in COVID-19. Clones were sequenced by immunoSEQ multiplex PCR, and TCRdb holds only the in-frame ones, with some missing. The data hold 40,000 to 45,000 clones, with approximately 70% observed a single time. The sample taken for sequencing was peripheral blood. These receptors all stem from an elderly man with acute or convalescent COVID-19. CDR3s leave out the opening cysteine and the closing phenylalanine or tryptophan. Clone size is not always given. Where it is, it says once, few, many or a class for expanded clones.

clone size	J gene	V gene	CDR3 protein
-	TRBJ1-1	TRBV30	AWSGAVMNTEAF
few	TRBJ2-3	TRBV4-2	ASRPGGSTDTQY
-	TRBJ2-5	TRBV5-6	ASSLAWGLETQY
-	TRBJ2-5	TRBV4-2	ASSQEAAGDETQY
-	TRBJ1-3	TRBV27	ASSTGAGNTIY
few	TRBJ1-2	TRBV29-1	SVAEDPGQGVNGYGYT
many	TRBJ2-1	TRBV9	ASSVNYEQF
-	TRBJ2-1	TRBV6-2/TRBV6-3	ASSLQRGGAAYNEQF
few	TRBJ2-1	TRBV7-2	ASSSPDRGREHEQF
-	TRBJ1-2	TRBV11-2	ASSRGQGILVDGYT
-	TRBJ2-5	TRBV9	ASSVGTGKQETQY
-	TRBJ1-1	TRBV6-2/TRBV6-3	ASSYRTGQGASLGVNTEAF
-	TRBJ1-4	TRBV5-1	ASSPGDMGEKLF
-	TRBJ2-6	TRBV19	ASLSGRADGANVLT
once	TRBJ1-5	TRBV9	ASSLGAGDQPQH
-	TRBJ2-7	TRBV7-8	ASSLVGQAYEQY
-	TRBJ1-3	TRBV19	ASTAMTALSSGNTIY
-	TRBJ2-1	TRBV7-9	ASSSDRIDYNEQF
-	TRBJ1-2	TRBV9	ASTRTANYGYT
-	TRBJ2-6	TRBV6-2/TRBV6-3	ASSPRGSGANVLT
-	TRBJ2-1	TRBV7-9	ASSLGGGDEQF
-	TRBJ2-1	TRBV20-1	SASGSSGGVNNEQF
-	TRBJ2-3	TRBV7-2	ASSSLGRETGLSTDTQY
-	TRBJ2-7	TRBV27	ASSLTSGGAYEQY
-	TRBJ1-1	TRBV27	ASSLFPRQYEPTEAF
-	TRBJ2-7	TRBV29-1	SVFQGHTYEQY
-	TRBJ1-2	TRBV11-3	ASSLGGPGRVAYGYT
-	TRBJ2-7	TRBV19	ASSLTRGGNYYEQY
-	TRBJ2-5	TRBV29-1	SVRRETQY
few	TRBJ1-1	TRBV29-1	SVDPTGGHTEAF
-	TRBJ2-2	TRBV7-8	ASSLEAGENTGELF
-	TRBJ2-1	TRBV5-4	ASSPGGVAGPYNEQF
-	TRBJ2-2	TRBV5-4	ASSRIGLAGGTNTGELF
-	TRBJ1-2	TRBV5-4	ASSLDVGVVGYT
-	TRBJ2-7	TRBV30	AWSVRAGEGHEQY
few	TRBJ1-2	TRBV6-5	ASGMDRGNYGYT
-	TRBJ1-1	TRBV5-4	ASSLQGTINTEAF
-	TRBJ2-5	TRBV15	ATSTDPGLARETQY
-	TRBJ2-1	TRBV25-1	ASSDRGTEQF
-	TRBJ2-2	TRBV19	ASSILGLAGPGELF
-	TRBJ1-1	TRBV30	AWSPPPPRGTEAF